This T cell receptor beta chain is from a study of OX40 agonist ivuxolimab in advanced cancers. Overall study context: Partial responses were observed in three patients, of whom one had hepatocellular carcinoma and two had cutaneous melanoma.

Libraries were prepared by immunoSEQ multiplex PCR; TCRdb keeps only in-frame clonotypes and omits some of them. Here the sample spans 45,000 to 70,000 clones, under 85% being singletons. Exclusion applied to patients with autoimmune disease history or systemic immunosuppression. Broader study findings: Both blood CD4+ and CD8+ T cells showed clonal growth by week 6 at 0.1 to 3.0 mg/kg.

Comments on this clone: No antigen is known for it.

This sample comprised CD4+ or CD8+ T cells sorted from blood, obtained in a trial of the OX40 agonist ivuxolimab. This TCR was recovered from an adult with an advanced solid tumor such as melanoma, head and neck, liver or kidney cancer.

The chain's CDR3 is CATSRGGTAGGAFF. CDR3 DNA sequence: TGTGCCACCAGCAGAGGGGGTACCGCGGGTGGTGCTTTCTTT. The chain couples TRBV15 to TRBJ1-1; D gene ambiguous. Looked up from germline, CDR1 is LNHNV and CDR2 is YYDKDF (reference sequence). The V gene lost 1 base and the J gene lost 11 bases, with 17 bases spanning the gap. The CDR3 sequence is 14 residues long.